The 22 T cell receptor beta chains below were found in one sample sequenced in a study of human T cells and chemical hapten exposure. This sample's time point: patch test 3, about 24 weeks after DPC sensitization. Described treatment: therapeutic diphenylcyclopropenone sensitization with weekly scalp DPC. A single record per CDR3 protein comes from TCRdb applying MiXCR to the RACE reads. The sample comprises 50,000 or so distinct CDR3 sequences, 8% to 10% of which are singletons, and roughly 17% rests with the top ten. Here the sequenced sample was whole blood, taken in connection with sensitization to the hapten diphenylcyclopropenone (DPC). All receptors come from a middle-aged woman with alopecia areata. Some clones in this sample may be carry-over from other donors' samples.

There are a few counts of this clonotype. The chain has TRBV4-1 and TRBJ1-4; D remains ambiguous. The germline V and J ends were trimmed by 4 bases and 7 bases, with 7 bases remaining between them. The CDR3 spans 12 residues. Germline loops: CDR1 MGHRA, CDR2 YSYEKL. The CDR3 DNA follows: TGCGCCAGCAGCCTCCCGGCTGAAAAACTGTTTTTT. It translates to CASSLPAEKLFF.

This clonotype was detected a few times. The gene calls are TRBV7-2 and TRBJ1-1; D ambiguous. CDR3 length: 13 amino acids. Germline V lookup: CDR1 SGHTA, CDR2 FQGNSA. Trimming removed 5 bases from V and 1 base from J, with 8 bases in between. CDR3 sequence: CASSHYENTEAFF. The CDR3 DNA sequence: TGTGCCAGCAGCCACTACGAGAACACTGAAGCTTTCTTT.

This clonotype came up many times. V is TRBV18 and J is TRBJ1-5; D is possibly TRBD1 (6 bases). The CDR3 extends over 13 amino acids. Germline CDR1 KGHSH, CDR2 LQKENI. V was shortened by 6 bases and J by 4 bases, with 10 bases between the two germline ends. The CDR3 is CASSQDRNQPQHF. CDR3 DNA: TGTGCCAGCTCCCAGGACAGAAATCAGCCCCAGCATTTT.

The table lists this clonotype with a few counts. The V call is TRBV20-1, the J call TRBJ2-7; the match to TRBD2 covers 13 bases. V gave up 2 bases and J gave up 0 bases; unmatched junction bases: 7. The germline V gene has CDR1 DFQATT and CDR2 SNEGSKA (reference sequence). The CDR3 contains 17 residues. Here the CDR3 reads CSARLTSGGVISYEQYF. The CDR3 DNA follows: TGCAGTGCTAGATTAACTAGCGGGGGGGTAATCTCCTACGAGCAGTACTTC.

This clonotype was observed a few times. This rearrangement joins TRBV20-1 to TRBJ2-5, with a tentative D call TRBD2 (5 bases). The V gene lost 1 base and the J gene lost 5 bases, with 14 bases spanning the gap. Looked up from germline, CDR1 is DFQATT and CDR2 is SNEGSKA (reference sequence). CDR3 length equals 14 residues. The CDR3 reads CSARGRAVAETQYF. The CDR3 region has the DNA TGCAGTGCTAGAGGGCGAGCCGTAGCGGAGACCCAGTACTTC.

This clonotype was counted many times. The chain is built from TRBV28 and TRBJ1-1; D remains ambiguous. V lost 8 bases to trimming and J lost 1 base, with 17 bases between them. Per germline, CDR1 MDHEN and CDR2 SYDVKM. CDR3 length: 15 amino acids. The CDR3 region is CASLLLGSSNTEAFF. CDR3 sequence (DNA): TGTGCCAGCCTCCTACTTGGGAGCTCGAACACTGAAGCTTTCTTT.

This clonotype was counted ten times or more. This chain joins TRBV6-2 or TRBV6-3 and TRBJ2-3, with no clear D. The CDR3 length is 13 residues. The V end lost 3 bases, the J end lost 3 bases, and 7 bases lay between the germline ends. Per the germline V gene, CDR1 is MNHEY and CDR2 is SVGEGT. The chain's CDR3 is CASSYAETDTQYF. The CDR3 coding sequence is TGTGCCAGCAGTTATGCGGAGACAGATACGCAGTATTTT.

This clonotype was seen only once. V gene TRBV29-1 combines with J gene TRBJ2-3, with 8 bases that match TRBD1. The germline V gene encodes CDR1 SQVTM and CDR2 ANQGSEA. This CDR3 comprises 14 residues. V lost 2 bases and J lost 5; bases outside the gene matches: 6. This CDR3 reads CSVENQGAIDTQYF. Here the CDR3 DNA reads TGCAGCGTTGAAAATCAGGGGGCCATAGATACGCAGTATTTT.

The V call is TRBV19, the J call TRBJ2-1, with TRBD1 as a possible D gene (6 bases). There are 16 residues in the CDR3. Per germline, CDR1 LNHDA and CDR2 SQIVND (reference sequence). V lost 5 bases to trimming and J lost 5 bases, with 19 bases between them. In nucleotides, the CDR3 is TGTGCCAGTAGTCGGGACACAAGCTTTCCCAACAATGAGCAGTTCTTC. Translation gives CASSRDTSFPNNEQFF.

The sample holds a few counts of this clonotype. J is TRBJ2-5 and V is TRBV7-2; unclear D gene. The CDR3 is made up of 13 amino acids. The V gene lost 6 bases and the J gene lost 5 bases, with 13 bases spanning the gap. Germline-derived CDR1 and CDR2 are SGHTA and FQGNSA. Here the CDR3 reads CASRWTLGETQYF. The CDR3 DNA sequence: TGTGCCAGCAGGTGGACCCTCGGTGAGACCCAGTACTTC.

The CDR3 here is CASSTEGGEQFF. CDR3 nucleotide sequence: TGTGCCAGCTCAACGGAGGGGGGTGAGCAGTTCTTC. The V and J genes are TRBV18 and TRBJ2-1; either TRBD1 or TRBD2 may fit D (6 bases each). This CDR3 contains 12 residues. V was trimmed by 5 bases and J by 9 bases, leaving 11 bases between them. Per germline, CDR1 KGHSH and CDR2 LQKENI.

This chain joins TRBV6-4 and TRBJ2-3; 7 bases align to TRBD1. V lost 4 bases and J lost 6; bases outside the gene matches: 10. This CDR3 is built from 15 residues. Germline CDR1 is MRHNA and CDR2 is SNTAGT. The DNA for the CDR3 is TGTGCCAGCAGTGCTACAGGGGTGAATCGGGATACGCAGTATTTT. Its translation: CASSATGVNRDTQYF.

Ten or more counts support this clonotype. V and J are TRBV4-2 and TRBJ2-4; possible D gene TRBD1, 7 bases. This CDR3 region has 15 residues. CDR1 is LGHNA, CDR2 YNFKEQ, per germline. The V end was cut by 0 bases, the J end by 6 bases, with 12 bases between. The CDR3 bases are TGTGCCAGCAGCCAAGAGGCCAGGGGGGTAAACATTCAGTACTTC. The encoded protein is CASSQEARGVNIQYF.

This clonotype was found many times. The chain uses TRBV7-9 and TRBJ2-1; D not resolved. V was trimmed by 0 bases and J by 4 bases, leaving 7 bases between them. Germline CDR1 reads SEHNR; CDR2 reads FQNEAQ (reference sequence). This CDR3 contains 14 residues. CDR3 amino acids: CASSLARVYNEQFF. The CDR3, as DNA: TGTGCCAGCAGCTTAGCTAGGGTTTACAATGAGCAGTTCTTC.

The sample holds many counts of this clonotype. This chain joins TRBV20-1 and TRBJ1-1, with D tentatively TRBD1 (6 bases). Germline V gene data show CDR1 as DFQATT and CDR2 as SNEGSKA (reference sequence). V was clipped by 3 bases and J by 5 bases, with 16 bases between them. CDR3 length equals 14 residues. CDR3 in DNA: TGCAGTGCTAGCGCCTTCAGGGGATGGACTGAAGCTTTCTTT. Amino acid sequence: CSASAFRGWTEAFF.

This clonotype was observed a handful of times. This chain joins TRBV6-2 or TRBV6-3 and TRBJ2-1, with a possible D match to TRBD2 (6 bases). Looked up from germline, CDR1 is MNHEY and CDR2 is SVGEGT. V dropped 2 bases and J dropped 9 bases, with 14 bases sitting between them. This CDR3 spans 14 amino acids. The CDR3 protein is CASSYGRGPPEQFF. Written as DNA, the CDR3 is TGTGCCAGCAGTTACGGGCGGGGCCCCCCTGAGCAGTTCTTC.

The V and J genes are TRBV15 and TRBJ2-6; D call uncertain. Germline-derived CDR1 and CDR2 are LNHNV and YYDKDF (reference sequence). Trimming stripped 0 bases from V and 2 bases from J, with 8 bases between. The CDR3 covers 16 residues. CDR3 in DNA: TGTGCCACCAGCAGAGATAATCCGGCTGGGGCCAACGTCCTGACTTTC. Translating gives CATSRDNPAGANVLTF. The entire variable domain, with the rest obtained from reference TRBV15 and TRBJ2-6, is as follows: DAMVIQNPRYQVTQFGKPVTLSCSQTLNHNVMYWYQQKSSQAPKLLFHYYDKDFNNEADTPDNFQSRRPNTSFCFLDIRSPGLGDTAMYLCATSRDNPAGANVLTFGAGSRLTVL.

This clonotype was seen at least ten times. V usage is TRBV28 and J usage is TRBJ1-2, with a possible D match to TRBD1 (5 bases). The CDR3 sequence is 15 residues long. V was shortened by 6 bases and J by 5 bases, with 19 bases between the two germline ends. The germline gives CDR1 MDHEN, CDR2 SYDVKM. The CDR3: CASRSPTGLPYGYTF. Here the CDR3 DNA reads TGTGCCAGCAGGTCCCCCACGGGGCTGCCGTATGGCTACACCTTC.

V gene TRBV4-1 combines with J gene TRBJ1-2; 8 bases line up with TRBD1. CDR3 length: 13 residues. V shed 6 bases, J shed 7 bases, and the junction held 7 bases outside the gene matches. Germline assignment: CDR1 MGHRA and CDR2 YSYEKL. CDR3 in amino acids: CASRQTGERGYTF. In DNA form, the CDR3 reads TGCGCCAGCAGGCAGACAGGGGAACGTGGCTACACCTTC.

This clonotype was counted ten times or more. V usage is TRBV11-1 and J usage is TRBJ2-5; D is uncertain. This CDR3 is 13 amino acids long. CDR1 is SGHAT, CDR2 FQDESV, per germline (reference sequence). Between the trimmed V and J ends, which lost 8 bases and 1 base, there was a span of 11 bases. This CDR3 reads CASSRRFQETQYF. The CDR3 DNA sequence: TGTGCCAGCTCCCGACGGTTCCAAGAGACCCAGTACTTC.

This clonotype has ten or more counts. The genes are TRBV18 and TRBJ1-4, with TRBD1 identical over 8 bases. The germline gives CDR1 KGHSH, CDR2 LQKENI. Losses at the gene ends were 6 bases for V and 7 bases for J; bases not matched to a gene: 7. This CDR3 is 14 amino acids long. The CDR3 is CASSFGQGSEKLFF. CDR3 bases: TGTGCCAGCTCGTTCGGACAGGGCAGTGAAAAACTGTTTTTT.

In the case of this clonotype: A read error may be the cause here, since a much bigger clone is one base away. The chain is built from TRBV15 and TRBJ2-4, with TRBD1 identical over 7 bases. Per the germline V gene, CDR1 is LNHNV and CDR2 is YYDKDF (reference sequence). The CDR3 totals 14 residues. The CDR3, as DNA: TGTGTCACCAGCAAAGACAGGGATGTGGACATTCAGTACTTC. Translation gives CVTSKDRDVDIQYF.